This is a list of T cell receptor beta chains from one sample in a study of blood T cell repertoires in COVID-19. The protocol was immunoSEQ multiplex PCR, while the TCRdb copy is restricted to in-frame clones and leaves out a portion. The table records 60,000 to 75,000 clones, about nine tenths of them present only once. Specimen: peripheral blood. Receptor source: a man between 45 and 60 years old with active COVID-19. Each CDR3 is given with its conserved first and last residue. The D gene is left open where the match is weak. A clone size is listed for some rows: how often the clone was seen (once, few, many), or a class if it is expanded.

v_call: TRBV7-7
clone_size: .
j_call: TRBJ2-3
d_call: TRBD2
cdr3_nt: TGTGCCAGCAGCTTAGGTAGCGGGAGGAGCGATACGCAGTATTTT
cdr3_aa: CASSLGSGRSDTQYF

v_call: TRBV29-1
clone_size: .
j_call: TRBJ2-7
d_call: .
cdr3_nt: TGCAGCGTTGAAGTCCCGGGGAGGGACAACGAGCAGTACTTC
cdr3_aa: CSVEVPGRDNEQYF

v_call: TRBV5-5
clone_size: .
j_call: TRBJ1-2
d_call: TRBD1
cdr3_nt: TGTGCCAGCAGCCCCACCGGACAGGCCCTCTATGGCTACACCTTC
cdr3_aa: CASSPTGQALYGYTF

v_call: TRBV6-2/TRBV6-3
clone_size: .
j_call: TRBJ2-3
d_call: TRBD2
cdr3_nt: TGTGCCAGCAGTTACCCCACTAGCGGGAGGGATGTTTCCACAGATACGCAGTATTTT
cdr3_aa: CASSYPTSGRDVSTDTQYF

v_call: TRBV2
clone_size: .
j_call: TRBJ1-3
d_call: TRBD1
cdr3_nt: TGTGCCAGCAGTGATGGGACAGCAAGGGACACCATATATTTT
cdr3_aa: CASSDGTARDTIYF

v_call: TRBV4-1
clone_size: few
j_call: TRBJ1-6
d_call: .
cdr3_nt: TGCGCCAGCAGCCAAGATGGGCTGGGGGGATTACCCCTCCACTTT
cdr3_aa: CASSQDGLGGLPLHF

v_call: TRBV6-5
clone_size: .
j_call: TRBJ1-1
d_call: TRBD1
cdr3_nt: TGTGCCAGCAGTTACACGGACAGGGACACTGAAGCTTTCTTT
cdr3_aa: CASSYTDRDTEAFF

v_call: TRBV5-1
clone_size: .
j_call: TRBJ1-2
d_call: TRBD1
cdr3_nt: TGCGCCAGCAGCTTGGTCGGACAGGGTTATGGCTACACCTTC
cdr3_aa: CASSLVGQGYGYTF

v_call: TRBV6-5
clone_size: .
j_call: TRBJ2-7
d_call: .
cdr3_nt: TGTGCCAGCAGTTACACCGGAAAAGGGGACGAGCAGTACTTC
cdr3_aa: CASSYTGKGDEQYF

v_call: TRBV10-3
clone_size: .
j_call: TRBJ1-2
d_call: TRBD1
cdr3_nt: TGTGCCATCAGCCGGACAGGGGGCGAGGGAGGCTACACCTTC
cdr3_aa: CAISRTGGEGGYTF

v_call: TRBV5-1
clone_size: few
j_call: TRBJ2-1
d_call: .
cdr3_nt: TGCGCCAGCAGCTTGGCGGGCAATGAGCAGTTCTTC
cdr3_aa: CASSLAGNEQFF

v_call: TRBV28
clone_size: .
j_call: TRBJ1-2
d_call: TRBD1
cdr3_nt: TGTGCCAGCAGCCCGGGACAGGGGGCGCGTGGCTACACCTTC
cdr3_aa: CASSPGQGARGYTF

v_call: TRBV7-2
clone_size: .
j_call: TRBJ2-2
d_call: .
cdr3_nt: TGTGCCAGCAGCGCCAACAGGGTACGCGGGGAGCTGTTTTTT
cdr3_aa: CASSANRVRGELFF

v_call: TRBV4-2
clone_size: .
j_call: TRBJ2-5
d_call: .
cdr3_nt: TGTGCCAGCAGGTCCGGGTCCTCAGGGCGAGAGACCCAGTACTTC
cdr3_aa: CASRSGSSGRETQYF

v_call: TRBV2
clone_size: .
j_call: TRBJ1-6
d_call: TRBD1
cdr3_nt: TGTGCCAGCAGTGAGCACCCGGGACAGGTCCTTTCACCCCTCCACTTT
cdr3_aa: CASSEHPGQVLSPLHF

v_call: TRBV27
clone_size: once
j_call: TRBJ2-4
d_call: .
cdr3_nt: TGTGCCAGCAGTCCGAGGGCCGGGTCCTCCGTCGGAGACATTCAGTACTTC
cdr3_aa: CASSPRAGSSVGDIQYF

v_call: TRBV29-1
clone_size: .
j_call: TRBJ2-2
d_call: .
cdr3_nt: TGCAGCGTGGCCTCCCATTTGGGACAAAGGAACACCGGGGAGCTGTTTTTT
cdr3_aa: CSVASHLGQRNTGELFF

v_call: TRBV27
clone_size: once
j_call: TRBJ1-5
d_call: .
cdr3_nt: TGTGCCAGCAGTTTCCGGGAGGATCAGCCCCAGCATTTT
cdr3_aa: CASSFREDQPQHF

v_call: TRBV5-1
clone_size: .
j_call: TRBJ1-2
d_call: TRBD1
cdr3_nt: TGCGCCAGCAGCTTCGGACAGGGGGCCTATGGCTACACCTTC
cdr3_aa: CASSFGQGAYGYTF

v_call: TRBV6-2/TRBV6-3
clone_size: .
j_call: TRBJ1-4
d_call: TRBD1
cdr3_nt: TGTGCCAGCAGTGACACACCGGGACAGGGTCCCAAACTGTTTTTT
cdr3_aa: CASSDTPGQGPKLFF

v_call: TRBV27
clone_size: .
j_call: TRBJ1-6
d_call: .
cdr3_nt: TGTGCCAGCAGTTTAGTCAGGCCCACGGGGAATTCACCCCTCCACTTT
cdr3_aa: CASSLVRPTGNSPLHF

v_call: TRBV5-1
clone_size: .
j_call: TRBJ2-5
d_call: TRBD2
cdr3_nt: TGCGCCAGCAGCTTGGTACCTAGCGGGGGCCAAGAGACCCAGTACTTC
cdr3_aa: CASSLVPSGGQETQYF

v_call: TRBV4-3
clone_size: .
j_call: TRBJ1-2
d_call: TRBD1
cdr3_nt: TGCGCCAGCAGCCACCTGACCGGGACAGGGAACTATGGCTACACCTTC
cdr3_aa: CASSHLTGTGNYGYTF

v_call: TRBV9
clone_size: .
j_call: TRBJ2-3
d_call: TRBD2
cdr3_nt: TGTGCCAGCAGCGAGACTAGCGGGGGGCACACAGATACGCAGTATTTT
cdr3_aa: CASSETSGGHTDTQYF

v_call: TRBV7-9
clone_size: .
j_call: TRBJ2-1
d_call: TRBD2
cdr3_nt: TGTGCCAGCAGCTTATCACTAGCGGGGGCTTACAATGAGCAGTTCTTC
cdr3_aa: CASSLSLAGAYNEQFF

v_call: TRBV29-1
clone_size: .
j_call: TRBJ1-1
d_call: .
cdr3_nt: TGCAGCGCTCAACCAGGGGCCGCTGAAGCTTTCTTT
cdr3_aa: CSAQPGAAEAFF

v_call: TRBV11-3
clone_size: once
j_call: TRBJ1-3
d_call: .
cdr3_nt: TGTGCCAGCAGCTTAGATGGGGCGACAGCTGGAAACACCATATATTTT
cdr3_aa: CASSLDGATAGNTIYF

v_call: TRBV24-1
clone_size: .
j_call: TRBJ1-2
d_call: .
cdr3_nt: TGTGCCACCAGTGACCCAGGTGGCTACACCTTC
cdr3_aa: CATSDPGGYTF

v_call: TRBV9
clone_size: .
j_call: TRBJ2-7
d_call: .
cdr3_nt: TGTGCCAGCAGCCCGAGGACAACCTCCTACGAGCAGTACTTC
cdr3_aa: CASSPRTTSYEQYF

v_call: TRBV6-5
clone_size: .
j_call: TRBJ2-7
d_call: TRBD1
cdr3_nt: TGTGCCAGCAGGGATCCCGGGACAGGCAAATACGAGCAGTACTTC
cdr3_aa: CASRDPGTGKYEQYF

v_call: TRBV5-1
clone_size: .
j_call: TRBJ2-7
d_call: TRBD1
cdr3_nt: TGCGCCAGCAGCTTGAGACAGGGGGCGGGGGAGCAGTACTTC
cdr3_aa: CASSLRQGAGEQYF

v_call: TRBV6-1
clone_size: .
j_call: TRBJ2-7
d_call: .
cdr3_nt: TGTGCCAGCAGTGAACGGGGTGCGACCTACGAGCAGTACTTC
cdr3_aa: CASSERGATYEQYF

v_call: TRBV19
clone_size: .
j_call: TRBJ1-1
d_call: .
cdr3_nt: TGTGCCAGTAGTATGACAGATAACACTGAAGCTTTCTTT
cdr3_aa: CASSMTDNTEAFF

v_call: TRBV2
clone_size: .
j_call: TRBJ1-2
d_call: .
cdr3_nt: TGTGCCAGCAGTGGAGGGGGTCCCTCCTTC
cdr3_aa: CASSGGGPSF

v_call: TRBV28
clone_size: .
j_call: TRBJ2-1
d_call: .
cdr3_nt: TGTGCCAGCAGTTTATTGCGGGGCGCCCGAAGTGAGCAGTTCTTC
cdr3_aa: CASSLLRGARSEQFF

v_call: TRBV4-3
clone_size: .
j_call: TRBJ1-4
d_call: .
cdr3_nt: TGCGCCAGCAGCCAAGTGGCGCAGGCAAATGAAAAACTGTTTTTT
cdr3_aa: CASSQVAQANEKLFF

v_call: TRBV5-6
clone_size: .
j_call: TRBJ2-7
d_call: TRBD1
cdr3_nt: TGTGCCAGCAGCATCGGACAGGGAGGATACGAGCAGTACTTC
cdr3_aa: CASSIGQGGYEQYF

v_call: TRBV19
clone_size: .
j_call: TRBJ2-1
d_call: .
cdr3_nt: TGTGCCAGTACCCCGCGGGACAGCCTCTACAATGAGCAGTTCTTC
cdr3_aa: CASTPRDSLYNEQFF

v_call: TRBV11-3
clone_size: .
j_call: TRBJ1-2
d_call: .
cdr3_nt: TGTGCCAGCAGTCCCGCTTCTGGAGGGGGCTACACCTTC
cdr3_aa: CASSPASGGGYTF

v_call: TRBV4-3
clone_size: .
j_call: TRBJ2-1
d_call: TRBD2
cdr3_nt: TGCGCCAGCAGCCAGGACCCCGTAGCGGGAGGAAGAACTGAGCAGTTCTTC
cdr3_aa: CASSQDPVAGGRTEQFF

v_call: TRBV5-1
clone_size: .
j_call: TRBJ1-4
d_call: .
cdr3_nt: TGCGCCAGCAGCCCGACAGCAACTAATGAAAAACTGTTTTTT
cdr3_aa: CASSPTATNEKLFF

v_call: TRBV9
clone_size: .
j_call: TRBJ1-1
d_call: .
cdr3_nt: TGTGCCAGCAGCGTAGTTCCAGGGAGGGGTACTGAAGCTTTCTTT
cdr3_aa: CASSVVPGRGTEAFF

v_call: TRBV27
clone_size: once
j_call: TRBJ1-2
d_call: TRBD1
cdr3_nt: TGTGCCAGCAGTTCGACAGGGTTTAGCGGCTACACCTTC
cdr3_aa: CASSSTGFSGYTF

v_call: TRBV2
clone_size: .
j_call: TRBJ1-1
d_call: TRBD1
cdr3_nt: TGTGCCAGCAGTGTAGGGGGCCCCACTGAAGCTTTCTTT
cdr3_aa: CASSVGGPTEAFF

v_call: TRBV19
clone_size: .
j_call: TRBJ2-3
d_call: TRBD1
cdr3_nt: TGTGCCAGCGGACAGGGGGTTTCGGATACGCAGTATTTT
cdr3_aa: CASGQGVSDTQYF

v_call: TRBV6-2/TRBV6-3
clone_size: .
j_call: TRBJ1-1
d_call: .
cdr3_nt: TGTGCCAGCAGTTCCTATTCGAACACTGAAGCTTTCTTT
cdr3_aa: CASSSYSNTEAFF

v_call: TRBV29-1
clone_size: .
j_call: TRBJ2-7
d_call: TRBD1
cdr3_nt: TGCAGCGCTGGTACAGGACAGGGATATAGCGAGCAGTACTTC
cdr3_aa: CSAGTGQGYSEQYF